Each of the 6 T cell receptor beta chains below was sequenced from the same sample in a study of blood T cell repertoires in COVID-19. Clones were sequenced by immunoSEQ multiplex PCR, and TCRdb holds only the in-frame ones, with some missing. The table lists around 450,000 clones, around 90% of them singletons, with about 0.75% in the top ten. The sample comprised PBMCs or T cells enriched from blood (not recorded which). Receptors originate from a woman between 18 and 29 years old who had recovered from COVID-19.

The chain is built from TRBV3-1 (or the pseudogene TRBV3-2) and TRBJ1-2; tentatively, D is TRBD1 (6 bases). Trimming shortened V by 4 bases and J by 0 bases, and 9 bases separated the two germline ends. This CDR3 spans 14 amino acids. Per germline, CDR1 LGHDT and CDR2 YNNKEL (reference sequence). CDR3 DNA sequence: TGTGCCAGCAGCCTAGGACAGACTAACTATGGCTACACCTTC. Its protein product is CASSLGQTNYGYTF.

The V call is TRBV30, the J call TRBJ2-1, with TRBD2 matching over 12 bases. The germline V gene encodes CDR1 GTSNPN and CDR2 SVGIG (reference sequence). V shed 3 bases and J 10 bases; nucleotides not matched to a gene: 7. This CDR3 region has 14 residues. The CDR3 loop reads CAWRLAGGPGEQFF. Here the CDR3 DNA reads TGTGCCTGGAGACTAGCGGGGGGACCCGGAGAGCAGTTCTTC.

This chain joins TRBV27 and TRBJ2-2; possibly TRBD1 for D (6 bases). The ends were cut back, 5 bases at V and 4 bases at J, with 14 bases in the middle. Looked up from germline, CDR1 is MNHEY and CDR2 is SMNVEV (reference sequence). This CDR3 region has 15 residues. The CDR3, as DNA: TGTGCCAGCAGTCCACCGGACAGATCCACCGGGGAGCTGTTTTTT. This translates into CASSPPDRSTGELFF.

The gene calls are TRBV4-1 and TRBJ1-4, with D hard to call. This CDR3 contains 13 residues. Germline-derived CDR1 and CDR2 are MGHRA and YSYEKL. The V end lost 4 bases, the J end lost 8 bases, and 11 bases lay between the germline ends. CDR3 nucleotide sequence: TGCGCCAGCAGCCGTCTGTACCAGGAAAAACTGTTTTTT. Translated, it gives CASSRLYQEKLFF.

This clone showed up just once. The gene calls are TRBV10-2 and TRBJ2-3; TRBD2 matches at 7 bases. The CDR3 sequence is 15 residues long. V was pared by 7 bases and J by 6 bases, with 13 bases of the junction left unmatched. Germline lookup yields CDR1 WSHSY and CDR2 SAAADI. As DNA, the CDR3 is TGCGCCAGCACCGAAGGTGGACTAGTTCAGGATACGCAGTATTTT. Protein product: CASTEGGLVQDTQYF.

The chain has TRBV5-4 and TRBJ1-4; no clear D gene. This CDR3 has 15 residues. CDR1 is SGHNT and CDR2 is YYREEE in the germline V gene (reference sequence). The V end lost 4 bases, the J end lost 0 bases, and 10 bases lay between the germline ends. CDR3 in amino acids: CASSPRGATNEKLFF. CDR3 DNA: TGTGCCAGCAGCCCCCGGGGTGCAACTAATGAAAAACTGTTTTTT.